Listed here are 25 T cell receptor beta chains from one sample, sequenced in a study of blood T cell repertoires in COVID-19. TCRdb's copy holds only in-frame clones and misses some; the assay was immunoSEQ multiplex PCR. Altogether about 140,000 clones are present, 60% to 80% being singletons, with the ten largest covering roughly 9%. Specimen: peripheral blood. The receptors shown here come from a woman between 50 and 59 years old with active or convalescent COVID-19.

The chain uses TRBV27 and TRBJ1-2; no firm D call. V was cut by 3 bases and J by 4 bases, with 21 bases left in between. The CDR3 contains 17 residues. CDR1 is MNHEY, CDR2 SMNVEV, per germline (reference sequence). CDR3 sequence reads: CASSLKAAASRGYGYTF. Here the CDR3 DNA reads TGTGCCAGCAGTTTGAAGGCAGCGGCCAGTCGGGGCTATGGCTACACCTTC.

CDR3 DNA: TGCAGCGTCCGGACTAGCGCGGGTGAGCAGTTCTTC. This gives the protein CSVRTSAGEQFF. The chain couples TRBV29-1 to TRBJ2-1, with TRBD2 matching over 9 bases. Germline V lookup: CDR1 SQVTM, CDR2 ANQGSEA. The CDR3 is 12 amino acids. V was clipped by 6 bases and J by 9 bases; unmatched bases: 6.

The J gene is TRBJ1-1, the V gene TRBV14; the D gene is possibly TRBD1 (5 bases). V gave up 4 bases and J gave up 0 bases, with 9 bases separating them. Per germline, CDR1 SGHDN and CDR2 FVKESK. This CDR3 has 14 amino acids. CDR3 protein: CASSLAGMNTEAFF. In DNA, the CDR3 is TGTGCCAGCAGCCTAGCAGGGATGAACACTGAAGCTTTCTTT.

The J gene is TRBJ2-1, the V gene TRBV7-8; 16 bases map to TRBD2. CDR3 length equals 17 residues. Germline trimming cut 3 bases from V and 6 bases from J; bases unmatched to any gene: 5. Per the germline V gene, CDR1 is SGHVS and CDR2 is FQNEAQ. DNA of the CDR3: TGTGCCAGCAGCTTGGGACTAGCGGGGGGGCTGGGCAATGAGCAGTTCTTC. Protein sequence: CASSLGLAGGLGNEQFF.

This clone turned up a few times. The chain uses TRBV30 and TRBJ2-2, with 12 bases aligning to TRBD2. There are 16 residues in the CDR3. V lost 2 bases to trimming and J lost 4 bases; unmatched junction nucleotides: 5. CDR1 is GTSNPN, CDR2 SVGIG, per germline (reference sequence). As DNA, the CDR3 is TGTGCCTGGAGTTCAGGACTAGCGGGAATCACCGGGGAGCTGTTTTTT. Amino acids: CAWSSGLAGITGELFF.

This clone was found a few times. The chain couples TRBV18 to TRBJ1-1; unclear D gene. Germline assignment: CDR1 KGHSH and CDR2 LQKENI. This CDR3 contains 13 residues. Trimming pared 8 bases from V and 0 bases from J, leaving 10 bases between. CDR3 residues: CASLAPVNTEAFF. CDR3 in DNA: TGTGCCAGCCTGGCCCCAGTGAACACTGAAGCTTTCTTT.

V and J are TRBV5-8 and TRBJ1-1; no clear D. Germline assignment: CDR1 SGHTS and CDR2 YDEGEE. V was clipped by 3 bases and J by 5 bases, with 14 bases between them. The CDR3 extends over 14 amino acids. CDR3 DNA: TGTGCCAGCAGCTGGGGTGGAGGGTGGACTGAAGCTTTCTTT. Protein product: CASSWGGGWTEAFF.

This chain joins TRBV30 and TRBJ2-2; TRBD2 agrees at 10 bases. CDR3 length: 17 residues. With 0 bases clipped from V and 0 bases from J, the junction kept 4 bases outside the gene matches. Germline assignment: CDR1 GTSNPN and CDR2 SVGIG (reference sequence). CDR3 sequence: CAWSVRLAGSNTGELFF. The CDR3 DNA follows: TGTGCCTGGAGTGTACGACTAGCGGGTTCGAACACCGGGGAGCTGTTTTTT.

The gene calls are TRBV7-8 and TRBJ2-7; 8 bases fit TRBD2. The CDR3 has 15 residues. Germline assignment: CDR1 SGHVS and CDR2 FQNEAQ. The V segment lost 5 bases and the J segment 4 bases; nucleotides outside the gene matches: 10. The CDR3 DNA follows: TGTGCCAGCAGCCCCTTGCGGGGGGAAGAATACGAGCAGTACTTC. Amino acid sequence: CASSPLRGEEYEQYF.

The CDR3 DNA reads as TGTGCCAGCAGCTTAGTAGCGGGGAGAGGAAACACCATATATTTT. The encoded protein is CASSLVAGRGNTIYF. The V gene is TRBV7-8, the J gene TRBJ1-3; D remains unclear. The CDR3 runs to 15 residues. CDR1 is SGHVS, CDR2 FQNEAQ, per germline. The V and J ends lost 1 base and 4 bases respectively, with 11 bases between them.

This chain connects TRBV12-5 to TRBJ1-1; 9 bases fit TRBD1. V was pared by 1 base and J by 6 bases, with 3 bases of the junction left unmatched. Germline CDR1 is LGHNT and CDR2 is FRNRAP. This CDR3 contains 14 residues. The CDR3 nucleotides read TGTGCTAGTGGTTTGGACAGGGGGCGGGCTGAAGCTTTCTTT. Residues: CASGLDRGRAEAFF.

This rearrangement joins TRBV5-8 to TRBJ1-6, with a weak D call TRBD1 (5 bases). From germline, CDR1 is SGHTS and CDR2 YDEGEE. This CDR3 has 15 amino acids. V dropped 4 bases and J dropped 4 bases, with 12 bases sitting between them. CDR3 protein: CASSPGGTYNSPLHF. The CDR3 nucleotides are TGTGCCAGCAGCCCCGGGGGGACTTATAATTCACCCCTCCACTTT.

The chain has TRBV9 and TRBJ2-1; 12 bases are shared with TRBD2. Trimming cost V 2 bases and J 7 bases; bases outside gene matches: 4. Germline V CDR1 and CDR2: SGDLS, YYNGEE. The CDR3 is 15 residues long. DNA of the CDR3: TGTGCCAGCAGCGTGACTAGCGGGAGAGGGAATGAGCAGTTCTTC. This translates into CASSVTSGRGNEQFF.

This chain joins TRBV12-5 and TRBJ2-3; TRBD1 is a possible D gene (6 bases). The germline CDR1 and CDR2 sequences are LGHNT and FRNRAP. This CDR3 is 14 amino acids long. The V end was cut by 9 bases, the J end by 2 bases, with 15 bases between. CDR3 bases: TGTGCTAGCAAACGGGACACCAACACAGATACGCAGTATTTT. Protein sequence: CASKRDTNTDTQYF.

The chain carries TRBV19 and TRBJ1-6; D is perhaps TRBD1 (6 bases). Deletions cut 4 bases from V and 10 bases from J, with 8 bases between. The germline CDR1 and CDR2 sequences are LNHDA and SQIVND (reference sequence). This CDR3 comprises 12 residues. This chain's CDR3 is CASSTGVSPLHF. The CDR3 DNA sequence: TGTGCCAGTAGTACAGGGGTCTCACCCCTCCACTTT.

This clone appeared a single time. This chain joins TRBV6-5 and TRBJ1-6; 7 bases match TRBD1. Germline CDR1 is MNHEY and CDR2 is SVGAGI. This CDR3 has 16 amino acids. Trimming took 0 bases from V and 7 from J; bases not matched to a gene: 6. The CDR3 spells CASSYSLQGGNSPLHF. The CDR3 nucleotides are TGTGCCAGCAGTTACTCCCTCCAGGGGGGCAATTCACCCCTCCACTTT.

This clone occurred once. CDR3 in amino acids: CASSLYLGEVNTEAFF. CDR3 in DNA: TGTGCCAGCAGCTTGTACCTTGGGGAGGTTAACACTGAAGCTTTCTTT. This chain joins TRBV5-8 and TRBJ1-1, with no clear D. The germline V gene encodes CDR1 SGHTS and CDR2 YDEGEE. This CDR3 is built from 16 residues. V lost 1 base to trimming and J lost 2 bases, with 15 bases between them.

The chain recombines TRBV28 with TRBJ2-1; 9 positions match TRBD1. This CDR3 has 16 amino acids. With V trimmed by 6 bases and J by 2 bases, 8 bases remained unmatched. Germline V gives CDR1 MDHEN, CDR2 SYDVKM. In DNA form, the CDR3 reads TGTGCCAGCAGCAGCGACAGGGGGTACCCCTACAATGAGCAGTTCTTC. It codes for CASSSDRGYPYNEQFF.

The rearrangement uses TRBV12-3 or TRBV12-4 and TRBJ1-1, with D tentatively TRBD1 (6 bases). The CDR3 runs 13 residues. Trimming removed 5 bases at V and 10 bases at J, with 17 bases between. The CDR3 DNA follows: TGTGCCAGCAGTCTGGCCTACAGGGCGGGAGCTTTCTTT. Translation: CASSLAYRAGAFF.

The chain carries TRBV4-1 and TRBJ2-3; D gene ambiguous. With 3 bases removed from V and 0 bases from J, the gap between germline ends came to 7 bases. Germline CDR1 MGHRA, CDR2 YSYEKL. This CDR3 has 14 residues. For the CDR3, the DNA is TGCGCCAGCAGCCACTACCTAAGCACAGATACGCAGTATTTT. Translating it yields CASSHYLSTDTQYF.

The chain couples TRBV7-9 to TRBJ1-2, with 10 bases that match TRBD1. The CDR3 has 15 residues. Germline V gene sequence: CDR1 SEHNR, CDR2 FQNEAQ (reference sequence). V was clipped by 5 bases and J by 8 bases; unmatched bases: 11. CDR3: CASSIFLGQGGGYTF. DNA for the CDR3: TGTGCCAGCAGCATATTCCTCGGACAGGGGGGCGGCTACACCTTC.

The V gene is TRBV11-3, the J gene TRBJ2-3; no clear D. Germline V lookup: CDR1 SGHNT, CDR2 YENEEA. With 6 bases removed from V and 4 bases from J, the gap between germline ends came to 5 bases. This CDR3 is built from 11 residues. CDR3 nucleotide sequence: TGTGCCAGCAGTATAGCAGATACGCAGTATTTT. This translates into CASSIADTQYF.

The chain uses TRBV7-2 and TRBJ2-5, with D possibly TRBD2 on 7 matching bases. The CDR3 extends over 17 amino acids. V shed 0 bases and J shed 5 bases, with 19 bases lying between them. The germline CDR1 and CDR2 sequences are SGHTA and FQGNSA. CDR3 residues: CASSLAEGTRGGETQYF. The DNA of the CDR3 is TGTGCCAGCAGCTTAGCCGAGGGGACCAGGGGAGGGGAGACCCAGTACTTC.

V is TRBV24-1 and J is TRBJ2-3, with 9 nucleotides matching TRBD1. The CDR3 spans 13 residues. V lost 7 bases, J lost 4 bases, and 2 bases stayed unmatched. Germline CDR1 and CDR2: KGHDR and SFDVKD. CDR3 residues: CATRGTGSDTQYF. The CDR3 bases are TGTGCCACCAGGGGGACAGGGTCAGATACGCAGTATTTT.

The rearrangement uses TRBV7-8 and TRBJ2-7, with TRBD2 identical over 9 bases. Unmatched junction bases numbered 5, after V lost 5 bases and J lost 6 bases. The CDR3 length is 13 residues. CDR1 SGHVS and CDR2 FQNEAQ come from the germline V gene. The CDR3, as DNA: TGTGCCAGCAGCCGGGGACTAGCAGGCGAGCAGTACTTC. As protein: CASSRGLAGEQYF.